One sample yielded the 15 T cell receptor beta chains listed below, sequenced in a study of regulatory T cells in long-lasting Graves disease. Indicated time point: newly diagnosed GD, antithyroid drugs for less than 3 months. Construction of the TCR library relied on RNA isolated from PBMCs. Investigators prepared the TCR beta libraries by applying iRepertoire HTBI primers and Arm-PCR of CDR3 regions. TCRdb reanalysed the multiplex PCR reads using MiXCR and keeps one entry per CDR3 protein. The repertoire holds around 240,000 distinct CDR3 sequences, with around 19% as singletons. Separately, the same data were catalogued under a study of T cells in Graves' hyperthyroidism and ophthalmopathy.

The sample in question was peripheral blood mononuclear cells (PBMCs), obtained at new diagnosis, from a patient treated with antithyroid drugs. These receptors were taken from a woman aged 25-40 years with Graves disease.

The table lists this clonotype with many counts. This chain uses TRBV10-3 with TRBJ2-7; D gene unclear. Germline V gives CDR1 ENHRY, CDR2 SYGVKD. V lost 3 bases to trimming and J lost 7 bases, with 13 bases between them. The CDR3 loop spans 13 amino acids. The CDR3 reads CAISDRMDGEQYF. CDR3 nucleotides: TGTGCCATCAGTGATCGGATGGACGGAGAGCAGTACTTC.

With respect to this clonotype: The conserved phenylalanine or tryptophan normally closing the CDR3 is absent here, so this likely arose from a read error. CDR3 protein: CASSFLQGIGTEAFL. The CDR3 DNA follows: TGTGCCAGCAGCTTTCTTCAAGGGATTGGGACTGAAGCTTTCCTC. The chain joins TRBV7-2 to TRBJ1-1; no definite D call. This CDR3 has 15 amino acids. The germline V gene has CDR1 SGHTA and CDR2 FQGNSA. V shed 3 bases and J shed 5 bases, with 16 bases lying between them.

At least ten counts were recorded for this clonotype. The gene calls are TRBV6-1 and TRBJ2-5; D unresolved. This CDR3 spans 13 amino acids. The germline gives CDR1 MNHNS, CDR2 SASEGT. Deletions cut 6 bases from V and 3 bases from J, with 11 bases between. The CDR3: CASRFTSKETQYF. The CDR3 DNA follows: TGTGCCAGCAGGTTTACATCCAAAGAGACCCAGTACTTC.

This clonotype has a single count. This chain links TRBV12-3 or TRBV12-4 with TRBJ1-5; a possible D gene is TRBD1 (6 bases). Trimming left V 2 bases short and J 4 bases short, with 9 bases between. The CDR3 spans 14 residues. The CDR3 sequence is CASSLRTANQPQHF. CDR3 in DNA: TGTGCCAGCAGTTTAAGGACAGCGAATCAGCCCCAGCATTTT.

In its sample, this clonotype was seen many times. The gene calls are TRBV20-1 and TRBJ2-3; 7 nucleotides match TRBD2. Unmatched junction bases numbered 8, after V lost 3 bases and J lost 11 bases. Germline lookup yields CDR1 DFQATT and CDR2 SNEGSKA (reference sequence). The CDR3 extends over 12 amino acids. The CDR3 DNA is TGCAGTGCTAGTTTTGTCCCGGGGGGGCAGTATTTT. Translation: CSASFVPGGQYF.

This clonotype was found many times. CDR3 nucleotide sequence: TGTGCCAGCAGTTTAGCCTCTCTTACAGGCGATGGCTACACCTTC. This sequence encodes CASSLASLTGDGYTF. The V gene is TRBV12-3 or TRBV12-4, the J gene TRBJ1-2; D is perhaps TRBD1 (5 bases). The CDR3 extends over 15 amino acids. Trimming left V 0 bases short and J 6 bases short, with 14 bases between.

The V gene is TRBV20-1, the J gene TRBJ2-2; TRBD2 aligns across 8 bases. This CDR3 spans 13 amino acids. V gave up 3 bases and J gave up 8 bases; unmatched junction bases: 5. CDR1 DFQATT and CDR2 SNEGSKA come from the germline V gene (reference sequence). Written as DNA, the CDR3 is TGCAGTGCTAGCGGGGGGGTCGAAGGGGAGCTGTTTTTT. Amino acid sequence: CSASGGVEGELFF.

This clonotype was observed at least ten times. The rearrangement joins TRBV20-1 to TRBJ2-7; 7 bases are a match to TRBD1. V was clipped by 6 bases and J by 0 bases; unmatched bases: 5. There are 13 residues in the CDR3. Germline loops: CDR1 DFQATT, CDR2 SNEGSKA (reference sequence). CDR3 DNA: TGCAGTGCCTGCCGGGACAGCTCCTACGAGCAGTACTTC. Translation: CSACRDSSYEQYF.

This clonotype was counted ten times or more. V and J are TRBV20-1 and TRBJ1-4, with unresolved D. Germline V gene sequence: CDR1 DFQATT, CDR2 SNEGSKA (reference sequence). Trimming left V 5 bases short and J 8 bases short, with 18 bases between. This CDR3 region has 14 residues. CDR3 region: CSAGSGSGSEKLFF. CDR3 coding DNA: TGCAGTGCTGGATCCGGATCAGGCAGCGAAAAACTGTTTTTT.

This clonotype was counted many times. The chain is built from TRBV5-5 and TRBJ2-5; 10 bases are a match to TRBD1. The CDR3 has 15 residues. The junction had 6 bases not matched to a gene; V was cut back by 3 bases and J by 4 bases. The germline V gene encodes CDR1 SGHKS and CDR2 YYEKEE (reference sequence). The chain's CDR3 is CASSWVGDRGETQYF. The CDR3 region has the DNA TGTGCCAGCAGCTGGGTTGGGGACAGGGGAGAGACCCAGTACTTC.

There are many counts of this clonotype. This chain joins TRBV20-1 and TRBJ2-1; tentative D call: TRBD2 (5 bases). CDR3 length: 16 residues. The ends were cut back, 0 bases at V and 5 bases at J, with 17 bases in the middle. In germline, CDR1 is DFQATT, CDR2 SNEGSKA (reference sequence). DNA of the CDR3: TGCAGTGCTAGAGACCCCGGGCGGGCGGGTCACAATGAGCAGTTCTTC. This codes for CSARDPGRAGHNEQFF.

In its sample, this clonotype was seen many times. V and J are TRBV5-1 and TRBJ1-4; D is unresolved. The length of the CDR3 is 15 residues. Trimming shortened V by 0 bases and J by 3 bases, and 9 bases separated the two germline ends. The germline gives CDR1 SGHRS, CDR2 YFSETQ. As DNA, the CDR3 is TGCGCCAGCAGCTTGGTGGCCAACCCTAATGAAAAACTGTTTTTT. Its translation: CASSLVANPNEKLFF.

This chain connects TRBV7-9 to TRBJ2-1; 12 bases align to TRBD2. The CDR3 runs to 18 residues. CDR1 is SEHNR and CDR2 is FQNEAQ in the germline V gene (reference sequence). Losses at the gene ends were 4 bases for V and 2 bases for J; bases not matched to a gene: 9. CDR3 bases: TGTGCCAGCAGCTCTCCACTAGCGGGGGGCGGCACCTACAATGAGCAGTTCTTC. It specifies CASSSPLAGGGTYNEQFF.

The chain's CDR3 is CASSQVGLGVGELFF. Written as DNA, the CDR3 is TGCGCCAGCAGCCAAGTGGGACTTGGCGTCGGGGAGCTGTTTTTT. The rearrangement joins TRBV4-1 to TRBJ2-2; tentative D call: TRBD2 (6 bases). Germline assignment: CDR1 MGHRA and CDR2 YSYEKL. The V and J ends lost 1 base and 7 bases respectively, with 13 bases between them. The CDR3 is 15 residues long.

At least ten counts were recorded for this clonotype. At one of its ends the junction is not consistent with the germline gene, which may arise from a read error. The J gene is TRBJ1-2, the V gene TRBV2; no clear D gene. The CDR3 is 15 amino acids. The germline gives CDR1 SNHLY, CDR2 FYNNEI. DNA of the CDR3: TGTGCCAGCAGGAAAGGACGGAATTCGGCGACGCGAGATTACTTC. Its protein product is CASRKGRNSATRDYF.